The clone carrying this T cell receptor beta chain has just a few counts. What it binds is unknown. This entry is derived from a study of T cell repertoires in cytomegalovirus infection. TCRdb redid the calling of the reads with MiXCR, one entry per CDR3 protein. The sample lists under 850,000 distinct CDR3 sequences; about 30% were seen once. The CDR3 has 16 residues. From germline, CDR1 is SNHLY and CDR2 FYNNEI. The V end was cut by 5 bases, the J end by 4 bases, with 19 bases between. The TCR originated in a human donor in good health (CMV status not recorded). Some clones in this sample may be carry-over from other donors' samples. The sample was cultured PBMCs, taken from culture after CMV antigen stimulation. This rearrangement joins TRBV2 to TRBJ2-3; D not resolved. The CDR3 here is CASSYDRLRGADTQYF. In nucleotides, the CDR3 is TGTGCCAGCAGTTACGATCGTCTTCGCGGCGCAGATACGCAGTATTTT.